These 23 T cell receptor beta chains came from one sample sequenced in a study of EBV T-cell therapy then PD-1 blockade in nasopharyngeal carcinoma (dated by TCRdb to about 2021). In light of the paper, this sample's treatment or condition label describes: AdE1-LMPpoly-expanded autologous EBV-specific T-cell therapy followed by anti-PD-1 nivolumab. Library preparation used the immunoSEQ multiplex PCR assay. TCRdb provides this immuneACCESS table in a form limited to in-frame rearrangements. Some clones are lacking; in checked studies, under half of them reflect an unresolved V gene, and why the rest are absent is not known. This sample is represented by tens of thousands of clones; 82% of them were singletons. Of the sample, roughly a quarter falls within the top ten clones. Their target antigens are unknown. Sample: CD8+ T cells from blood, taken at day -245 from a patient whose treatment included autologous EBV-specific T cells and nivolumab. The receptors here all came from a middle-aged man with nasopharyngeal carcinoma.

The V gene is TRBV2, the J gene TRBJ2-3; D gene uncertain. This CDR3 spans 15 amino acids. Trimming removed 2 bases at V and 1 base at J, with 10 bases between. Germline CDR1 SNHLY, CDR2 FYNNEI. The CDR3, as DNA: TGTGCCAGCAGTGAAAAGGGCGGTCGCACAGATACGCAGTATTTT. Its protein product is CASSEKGGRTDTQYF.

The rearrangement links TRBV6-2 or TRBV6-3 to TRBJ2-1; 7 bases are a match to TRBD1. Germline-derived CDR1 and CDR2 are MNHEY and SVGEGT. The CDR3 is 15 residues long. With V trimmed by 6 bases and J by 9 bases, 14 bases remained unmatched. The CDR3 here is CASSLWGTDAGEQFF. The CDR3 coding sequence is TGTGCCAGCAGCTTGTGGGGGACAGACGCTGGTGAGCAGTTCTTC.

The chain combines TRBV6-5 with TRBJ1-6; 7 nucleotides line up with TRBD1. CDR1 is MNHEY, CDR2 SVGAGI, per germline. This CDR3 region has 15 residues. V shed 6 bases, J shed 3 bases, and the junction held 5 bases outside the gene matches. The chain's CDR3 is CASSRRDSYNSPLHF. CDR3 coding DNA: TGTGCCAGCAGCCGTCGGGACAGCTATAATTCACCCCTCCACTTT.

The chain is built from TRBV5-4 and TRBJ1-5, with D tentatively TRBD1 (5 bases). The V gene lost 4 bases and the J gene lost 12 bases, with 20 bases spanning the gap. Germline values: CDR1 SGHNT, CDR2 YYREEE (reference sequence). The CDR3 spans 14 residues. Here the CDR3 reads CASSGAPGNVDQHF. The CDR3 coding sequence is TGTGCCAGCAGCGGGGCCCCAGGGAACGTGGACCAGCATTTT.

The genes are TRBV7-3 and TRBJ2-3, with a possible D match to TRBD2 (5 bases). Germline V lookup: CDR1 SGHTA, CDR2 FQGTGA. The V gene lost 2 bases and the J gene lost 2 bases, with 11 bases spanning the gap. The CDR3 is made up of 15 amino acids. CDR3 protein: CASSLGSGFTDTQYF. DNA for the CDR3: TGTGCCAGCAGCTTAGGAAGCGGATTCACAGATACGCAGTATTTT.

Only one count was recorded for this clone. The chain joins TRBV4-3 to TRBJ2-2; tentative D call: TRBD1 (6 bases). Trimming left V 1 base short and J 3 bases short, with 15 bases between. Germline V gene sequence: CDR1 LGHNA, CDR2 YSLEER. This CDR3 contains 17 residues. CDR3 region: CASSQGPRGWHTGELFF. The DNA for the CDR3 is TGCGCCAGCAGCCAAGGCCCCAGGGGATGGCACACCGGGGAGCTGTTTTTT.

About this clone: The junction differs from germline at one of its ends, possibly a read error. The identical CDR3 is also encoded by other nucleotide sequences in the sample. The chain joins TRBV5-1 to TRBJ1-1; TRBD1 agrees at 7 bases. The CDR3 spans 15 residues. CDR1 and CDR2 from the germline V gene are SGHRS and YFSETQ. The CDR3 spells CASSLAGPRGTEAFF. The CDR3 coding sequence is TGCGCCAGCAGCTTGGCAGGTCCCAGGGGGACTGAAGCCTTCTTT.

The chain is built from TRBV27 and TRBJ2-1; D remains unclear. The CDR3 length is 15 residues. V shed 4 bases and J shed 2 bases, with 12 bases lying between them. Germline-derived CDR1 and CDR2 are MNHEY and SMNVEV (reference sequence). CDR3 sequence: CASSSVRYTYNEQFF. In nucleotides, the CDR3 is TGTGCCAGCAGTTCAGTCAGGTACACCTACAATGAGCAGTTCTTC.

The chain combines TRBV2 with TRBJ1-5; D gene unclear. Germline CDR1 reads SNHLY; CDR2 reads FYNNEI. Trimming left V 4 bases short and J 0 bases short, with 7 bases between. This CDR3 spans 14 amino acids. CDR3 amino acids: CASSGSYSNQPQHF. The CDR3, as DNA: TGTGCCAGCAGTGGCTCTTATAGCAATCAGCCCCAGCATTTT.

The chain recombines TRBV27 with TRBJ2-5; 7 nucleotides align to TRBD2. With 5 bases clipped from V and 7 bases from J, the junction kept 7 bases outside the gene matches. Looked up from germline, CDR1 is MNHEY and CDR2 is SMNVEV (reference sequence). This CDR3 has 13 residues. CDR3 residues: CASSLWTGGTQYF. The CDR3 coding sequence is TGTGCCAGCAGTCTCTGGACGGGGGGGACCCAGTACTTC.

This rearrangement joins TRBV2 to TRBJ1-3; D is unclear. The CDR3 covers 12 residues. Trimming stripped 8 bases from V and 4 bases from J, with 9 bases between. The V gene's germline CDR1 is SNHLY and CDR2 FYNNEI. The CDR3 DNA follows: TGTGCCAGCGACAAGGTGGGAAACACCATATATTTT. Amino acids: CASDKVGNTIYF.

This clone has only a few counts. The junction does not match germline at one end; this may be a read error. This chain uses TRBV25-1 with TRBJ1-1, with 8 bases identical to TRBD1. Germline V gives CDR1 MGHDK, CDR2 SYGVNS. This CDR3 comprises 16 residues. The CDR3 region has the DNA TGTGCCAGCAGTGAATTTCCGACAGGGGTGAAGACTGAAGCTTTCTTT. Translated: CASSEFPTGVKTEAFF. Combining the CDR3 with reference TRBV25-1 and TRBJ1-1 gives the whole variable domain EADIYQTPRYLVIGTGKKITLECSQTMGHDKMYWYQQDPGMELHLIHYSYGVNSTEKGDLSSESTVSRIRTEHFPLTLESARPSHTSQYLCASSEFPTGVKTEAFFGQGTRLTVV.

This rearrangement joins TRBV4-1 to TRBJ2-1; no definite D call. Between the trimmed V and J ends, which lost 0 bases and 10 bases, there was a span of 7 bases. Looked up from germline, CDR1 is MGHRA and CDR2 is YSYEKL. The CDR3 spans 12 residues. The DNA of the CDR3 is TGCGCCAGCAGCCAAGATGGAAGGGAGCAGTTCTTC. Translation: CASSQDGREQFF.

CDR3 sequence (DNA): TGTGCCAGCAGTCAAAGAAGGGACAGGGGGATTCAGCCCCAGCATTTT. Protein product: CASSQRRDRGIQPQHF. The chain links TRBV2 to TRBJ1-5; TRBD1 aligns across 11 bases. This CDR3 region has 16 residues. In germline, CDR1 is SNHLY, CDR2 FYNNEI. Trimming took 5 bases from V and 6 from J; bases not matched to a gene: 9.

This clone has a handful of counts. The rearrangement links TRBV7-9 to TRBJ1-2, with D maybe TRBD1 (5 bases). Germline V gives CDR1 SEHNR, CDR2 FQNEAQ (reference sequence). This CDR3 has 15 residues. V dropped 5 bases and J dropped 2 bases, with 15 bases sitting between them. The chain's CDR3 is CASSLMDGGNYGYTF. CDR3 in DNA: TGTGCCAGCAGCCTAATGGACGGGGGAAACTATGGCTACACCTTC.

The V and J genes are TRBV5-1 and TRBJ2-3, with 13 positions matching TRBD2. The junction had 4 bases not matched to a gene; V was cut back by 0 bases and J by 3 bases. The CDR3 has 17 amino acids. Germline V CDR1 and CDR2: SGHRS, YFSETQ. The CDR3 spells CASSLELAGGPTDTQYF. The CDR3 nucleotides are TGCGCCAGCAGCTTGGAACTAGCGGGGGGGCCGACAGATACGCAGTATTTT.

The chain combines TRBV4-1 with TRBJ2-7, with D possibly called TRBD1 or TRBD2 (6 bases each). The CDR3 has 14 residues. CDR1 and CDR2 from the germline V gene are MGHRA and YSYEKL. V was shortened by 1 base and J by 4 bases, with 11 bases between the two germline ends. The DNA of the CDR3 is TGCGCCAGCAGCCAAGCGGGGGCTAGGTACGAGCAGTACTTC. Amino acid sequence: CASSQAGARYEQYF.

The chain carries TRBV4-3 and TRBJ1-2, with a tentative D call TRBD1 (6 bases). Between the trimmed V and J ends, which lost 0 bases and 4 bases, there was a span of 12 bases. The CDR3 totals 15 residues. Germline loops: CDR1 LGHNA, CDR2 YSLEER. The DNA of the CDR3 is TGCGCCAGCAGCCAAGAGTGGCAGGGGCCCTATGGCTACACCTTC. Protein product: CASSQEWQGPYGYTF.

This chain uses TRBV11-3 with TRBJ2-7; D unclear. The V end was cut by 2 bases, the J end by 6 bases, with 17 bases between. Germline V gives CDR1 SGHNT, CDR2 YENEEA. CDR3 length: 15 amino acids. Written as DNA, the CDR3 is TGTGCCAGCAGCTTACGCCAGGATCCTGGTACCGAGCAGTACTTC. This gives the protein CASSLRQDPGTEQYF.

The chain couples TRBV4-1 to TRBJ1-5; D ambiguous. The CDR3 is made up of 14 amino acids. With 0 bases removed from V and 4 bases from J, the gap between germline ends came to 7 bases. Germline-derived CDR1 and CDR2 are MGHRA and YSYEKL. CDR3 nucleotide sequence: TGCGCCAGCAGCCAAGAAAACGGGAATCAGCCCCAGCATTTT. It encodes CASSQENGNQPQHF.

The chain uses TRBV6-4 and TRBJ2-2; 10 bases map to TRBD2. CDR3 length equals 16 residues. Per germline, CDR1 MRHNA and CDR2 SNTAGT. V was pared by 0 bases and J by 3 bases, with 1 base of the junction left unmatched. This CDR3 is CASSDSTSGDTGELFF. The CDR3 nucleotides are TGTGCCAGCAGTGACTCTACTAGCGGGGACACCGGGGAGCTGTTTTTT.

This clone was observed a few times. V and J are TRBV7-3 and TRBJ1-5, with TRBD1 matching over 7 bases. The CDR3 totals 15 residues. The J segment lost 3 bases and the V segment lost 2 bases, leaving 4 bases of the junction unmatched. Germline CDR1 is SGHTA and CDR2 is FQGTGA. In nucleotides, the CDR3 is TGTGCCAGCAGCTTACGCACAGGGGCCAATCAGCCCCAGCATTTT. It codes for CASSLRTGANQPQHF.

This chain joins TRBV6-5 and TRBJ1-5; 9 nucleotides line up with TRBD1. The CDR3 extends over 14 amino acids. The germline V gene has CDR1 MNHEY and CDR2 SVGAGI. Trimming removed 7 bases from V and 7 bases from J; junction bases left unmatched: 8. The CDR3 DNA reads as TGTGCCAGCACTGCGGGACAGGGAGGGCAGCCCCAGCATTTT. Translated: CASTAGQGGQPQHF.